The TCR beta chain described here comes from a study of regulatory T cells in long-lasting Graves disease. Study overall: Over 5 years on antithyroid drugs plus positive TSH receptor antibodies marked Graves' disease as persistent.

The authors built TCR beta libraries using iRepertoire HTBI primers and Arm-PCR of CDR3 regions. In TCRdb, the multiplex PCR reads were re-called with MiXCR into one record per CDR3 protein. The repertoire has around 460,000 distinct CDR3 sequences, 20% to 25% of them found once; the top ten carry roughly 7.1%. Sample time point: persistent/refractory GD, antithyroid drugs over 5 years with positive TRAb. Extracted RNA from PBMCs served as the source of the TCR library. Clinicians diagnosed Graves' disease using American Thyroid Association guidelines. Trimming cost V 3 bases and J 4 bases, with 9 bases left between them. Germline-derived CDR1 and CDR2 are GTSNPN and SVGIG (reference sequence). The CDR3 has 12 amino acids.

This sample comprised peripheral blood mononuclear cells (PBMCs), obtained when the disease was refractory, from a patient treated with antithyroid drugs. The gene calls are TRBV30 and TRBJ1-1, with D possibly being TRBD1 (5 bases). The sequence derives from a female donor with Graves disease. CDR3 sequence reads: CAWSPGSTEAFF. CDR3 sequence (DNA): TGTGCCTGGAGCCCAGGGAGCACTGAAGCTTTCTTT.